This passage covers 10 T cell receptor beta chains from one sample sequenced in a study of OX40 agonist ivuxolimab in advanced cancers. Here immunoSEQ multiplex PCR was the method, and the copy in TCRdb shows in-frame clones only, minus some. The sample holds around 74,000 clones, 92% seen once. This sample comprised CD4+ or CD8+ T cells sorted from blood, obtained in a trial of the OX40 agonist ivuxolimab. Receptor source: an adult with an advanced solid tumor such as melanoma, head and neck, liver or kidney cancer.

The V and J genes are TRBV19 and TRBJ1-2; D may be TRBD1 (5 bases). There are 12 residues in the CDR3. CDR1 LNHDA and CDR2 SQIVND come from the germline V gene (reference sequence). The ends were cut back, 7 bases at V and 8 bases at J, with 14 bases in the middle. CDR3 sequence reads: CASKVGRQGYTF. The CDR3 coding sequence is TGTGCCAGTAAAGTGGGGCGTCAAGGCTACACCTTC.

The chain uses TRBV9 and TRBJ2-7; D unclear. V was shortened by 4 bases and J by 2 bases, with 13 bases between the two germline ends. Germline CDR1 and CDR2: SGDLS and YYNGEE. The CDR3 spans 14 residues. The CDR3 DNA reads as TGTGCCAGCAGCCCCTTTGAATTGGCCTACGAGCAGTACTTC. This gives the protein CASSPFELAYEQYF.

The rearrangement joins TRBV9 to TRBJ2-1; TRBD2 matches 11 bases. The J segment lost 12 bases and the V segment lost 5 bases, leaving 19 bases of the junction unmatched. The CDR3 runs 17 residues. Germline-derived CDR1 and CDR2 are SGDLS and YYNGEE. In nucleotides, the CDR3 is TGTGCCAGCAGACCTAGGCTTAGCGGGAGGGCCACCCCAGTGCAGTTCTTC. Translating it yields CASRPRLSGRATPVQFF.

This clone was recorded a few times. The genes are TRBV2 and TRBJ1-2; D not resolved. The length of the CDR3 is 15 residues. Between the trimmed V and J ends, which lost 2 bases and 3 bases, there was a span of 13 bases. Germline loops: CDR1 SNHLY, CDR2 FYNNEI. This CDR3 is CASSEYRETDYGYTF. The CDR3 DNA reads as TGTGCCAGCAGTGAATACAGAGAGACGGACTATGGCTACACCTTC.

The chain uses TRBV15 and TRBJ2-6; D call uncertain. Germline values: CDR1 LNHNV, CDR2 YYDKDF (reference sequence). The CDR3 covers 15 residues. V shed 0 bases and J shed 4 bases, with 7 bases lying between them. The CDR3 DNA is TGTGCCACCAGCAGAGATAGGTCGGGGGCCAACGTCCTGACTTTC. Translated: CATSRDRSGANVLTF.

The V and J genes are TRBV25-1 and TRBJ2-5; 8 bases are a match to TRBD2. V was clipped by 2 bases and J by 2 bases; unmatched bases: 4. This CDR3 contains 15 residues. Looked up from germline, CDR1 is MGHDK and CDR2 is SYGVNS. The DNA for the CDR3 is TGTGCCAGCAGTGAACCGCGGGGGGTTCAAGAGACCCAGTACTTC. Amino acids: CASSEPRGVQETQYF.

Regarding this clone: The same CDR3 can be traced to other DNA sequences in this sample. This chain uses TRBV6-1 with TRBJ2-7, with 9 bases aligning to TRBD2. This CDR3 region has 14 residues. Per germline, CDR1 MNHNS and CDR2 SASEGT. The trim removed 9 bases at V and 1 base at J, leaving 7 bases unmatched. This chain's CDR3 is CASSGTSISYEQYF. The CDR3 DNA sequence: TGTGCCAGTTCCGGGACTAGCATTTCCTACGAGCAGTACTTC.

V is TRBV4-3 and J is TRBJ2-1, with TRBD2 as a possible D gene (5 bases). The CDR3 loop spans 17 amino acids. Trimming removed 1 base from V and 7 bases from J, with 20 bases in between. The V gene's germline CDR1 is LGHNA and CDR2 YSLEER. The DNA for the CDR3 is TGCGCCAGCAGCCAAGGATTGGTGGGAGTTAGATTAAATGAGCAGTTCTTC. Protein product: CASSQGLVGVRLNEQFF.

The chain has TRBV7-6 and TRBJ2-6; D may be TRBD2 (6 bases). Trimming took off 2 bases at V and 1 base at J, with 12 bases between the two ends. The germline V gene encodes CDR1 SGHVS and CDR2 FNYEAQ. CDR3 length: 17 amino acids. The CDR3 DNA reads TGTGCCAGCAGCTTAATTACTGGAGGGTCTGGGGCCAACGTCCTGACTTTC. This encodes CASSLITGGSGANVLTF.

This clone was detected once. V gene TRBV19 combines with J gene TRBJ1-2; 8 bases map to TRBD1. The germline gives CDR1 LNHDA, CDR2 SQIVND (reference sequence). Trimming took 3 bases from V and 7 from J; bases not matched to a gene: 10. The CDR3 extends over 15 amino acids. CDR3 residues: CASSIQGQGAFGYTF. The CDR3, as DNA: TGTGCCAGTAGTATTCAAGGCCAGGGGGCTTTTGGCTACACCTTC.